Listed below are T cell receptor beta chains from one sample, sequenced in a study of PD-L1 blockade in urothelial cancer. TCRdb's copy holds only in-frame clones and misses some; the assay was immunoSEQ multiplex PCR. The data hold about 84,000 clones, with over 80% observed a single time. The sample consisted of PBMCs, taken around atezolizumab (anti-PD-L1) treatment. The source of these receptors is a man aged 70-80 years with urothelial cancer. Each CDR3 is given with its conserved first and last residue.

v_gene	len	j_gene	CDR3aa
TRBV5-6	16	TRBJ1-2	CASSGSSGTGTGGYTF
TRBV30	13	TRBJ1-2	CAWSVTAAGGYTF
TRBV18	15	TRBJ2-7	CASSKRGGASYEQYF
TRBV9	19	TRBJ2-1	CASSPGKSSGGAGYNEQFF
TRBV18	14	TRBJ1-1	CASRQEGVGTEAFF
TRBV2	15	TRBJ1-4	CASSEDVRGDEKLFF
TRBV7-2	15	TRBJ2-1	CASSQRAASYNEQFF
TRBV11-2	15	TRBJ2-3	CASSYRVVFTDTQYF
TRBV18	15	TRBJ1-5	CASSPPGSSNQPQHF
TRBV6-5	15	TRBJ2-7	CASSLSTTGQSEQYF
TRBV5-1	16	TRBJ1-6	CASSLSGTGENSPLHF
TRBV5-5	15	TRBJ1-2	CASSRGQGVSYGYTF
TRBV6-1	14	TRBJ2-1	CASTRRVSYNEQFF
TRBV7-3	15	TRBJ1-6	CASSLNLGPNSPLHF
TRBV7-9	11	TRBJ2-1	CASGRGNEQFF